The 4 T cell receptor beta chains presented below share a single source sample, sequenced in a study of radiotherapy plus CTLA-4 blockade in lung cancer. The protocol was immunoSEQ multiplex PCR, while the TCRdb copy is restricted to in-frame clones and leaves out a portion. Found here are tens of thousands of clones, around 79% of them singletons; the top ten hold over 2%. The material sequenced was peripheral blood, taken from a patient treated with radiotherapy plus ipilimumab. Receptors originate from a human donor with non-small cell lung cancer whose response to radiotherapy plus ipilimumab could not be evaluated.

This clone was recorded a few times. The chain combines TRBV18 with TRBJ1-1; the D gene is possibly TRBD1 (5 bases). Looked up from germline, CDR1 is KGHSH and CDR2 is LQKENI. The CDR3 is 15 amino acids. Trimming took off 2 bases at V and 2 bases at J, with 12 bases between the two ends. CDR3 sequence reads: CASSPRQGGNTEAFF. In DNA, the CDR3 is TGTGCCAGCTCACCAAGGCAGGGCGGCAACACTGAAGCTTTCTTT.

This clone turned up a few times. The chain carries TRBV10-3 and TRBJ1-1; the D is unclear. This CDR3 has 13 residues. Germline-derived CDR1 and CDR2 are ENHRY and SYGVKD. V was trimmed by 0 bases and J by 6 bases, leaving 8 bases between them. CDR3 sequence (DNA): TGTGCCATCAGTGAGTCGTTCAGTCCTGAAGCTTTCTTT. It codes for CAISESFSPEAFF.

The V call is TRBV4-1, the J call TRBJ1-6, with 7 bases lining up with TRBD1. CDR3 length equals 19 residues. Germline V gene lookup returns CDR1 MGHRA and CDR2 YSYEKL. After removal of 5 bases from V and 0 bases from J, the junction contained 13 bases not matched to a gene. CDR3 coding DNA: TGCGCCAGCAGCGACGGCCGACAGGGCTTAAGCTCCTATAATTCACCCCTCCACTTT. It codes for CASSDGRQGLSSYNSPLHF.

A few counts support this clone. The CDR3 nucleotides read TGTGCCTGGAGCCCCCTGGAACAGCGGGGGCGAGGCGAGCAGTACTTC. Protein sequence: CAWSPLEQRGRGEQYF. The chain has TRBV30 and TRBJ2-7, with 8 nucleotides matching TRBD2. The J segment lost 6 bases and the V segment lost 3 bases, leaving 16 bases of the junction unmatched. CDR1 and CDR2 (germline): GTSNPN, SVGIG (reference sequence). The CDR3 contains 16 residues. Combining the CDR3 with reference TRBV30 and TRBJ2-7 gives the whole variable domain SQTIHQWPATLVQPVGSPLSLECTVEGTSNPNLYWYRQAAGRGLQLLFYSVGIGQISSEVPQNLSASRPQDRQFILSSKKLLLSDSGFYLCAWSPLEQRGRGEQYFGPGTRLTVT.